A selection of T cell receptor beta chains follows, all from one sample in a study of STAT5B mutations in CD4+ large granular lymphocyte leukemia. Using immunoSEQ multiplex PCR, the repertoire was profiled, and TCRdb retains in-frame clones only, with some absent. The top ten hold 30% of the sample, which has about 21,000 clones, roughly 77% seen once. Sequencing used CD4+ T cells from blood buffy coats. These receptors all stem from a human donor in good health. The CDR3 runs from the conserved cysteine through the conserved F or W. Fields, in order: CDR3 length, V gene, J gene, D gene, CDR3 protein. The D gene is left open where the match is weak.

16,TRBV19,TRBJ1-5,.,CASSQQGRLSNQPQHF
15,TRBV5-1,TRBJ1-3,.,CASSLAPGTGNTIYF
13,TRBV21-1,TRBJ1-4,.,CASSQGGNEKLFF
15,TRBV29-1,TRBJ1-2,TRBD1,CSVALGQGTNYGYTF
14,TRBV11-3,TRBJ2-5,.,CASSNTESQETQYF
13,TRBV28,TRBJ2-7,.,CASSLSMRGEQYF
14,TRBV19,TRBJ1-3,.,CASRGGSSGNTIYF
14,TRBV5-4,TRBJ2-4,TRBD2,CASSSGGGKNIQYF
12,TRBV7-2,TRBJ2-1,.,CASTPGLRPQFF
15,TRBV5-4,TRBJ1-2,TRBD1,CASSIRDREYHGYTF
14,TRBV7-3,TRBJ2-3,.,CASSLSSRVDTQYF
15,TRBV5-4,TRBJ2-7,TRBD1,CASSFRDRGSYEQYF
11,TRBV20-1,TRBJ2-1,TRBD1,CSAVRTGEQFF
15,TRBV19,TRBJ2-3,.,CASNGGGLGADTQYF
15,TRBV2,TRBJ1-5,TRBD1,CASGQEHYSNQPQHF
14,TRBV2,TRBJ2-7,.,CASSQDSTVKEQYF
15,TRBV27,TRBJ2-7,TRBD2,CASSPRSAGGPEQYF
16,TRBV4-3,TRBJ2-5,.,CASSLRWAELQETQYF
11,TRBV11-3,TRBJ2-3,.,CASSSMDTQYF
13,TRBV10-2,TRBJ2-7,.,CASSGTPWAEQYF